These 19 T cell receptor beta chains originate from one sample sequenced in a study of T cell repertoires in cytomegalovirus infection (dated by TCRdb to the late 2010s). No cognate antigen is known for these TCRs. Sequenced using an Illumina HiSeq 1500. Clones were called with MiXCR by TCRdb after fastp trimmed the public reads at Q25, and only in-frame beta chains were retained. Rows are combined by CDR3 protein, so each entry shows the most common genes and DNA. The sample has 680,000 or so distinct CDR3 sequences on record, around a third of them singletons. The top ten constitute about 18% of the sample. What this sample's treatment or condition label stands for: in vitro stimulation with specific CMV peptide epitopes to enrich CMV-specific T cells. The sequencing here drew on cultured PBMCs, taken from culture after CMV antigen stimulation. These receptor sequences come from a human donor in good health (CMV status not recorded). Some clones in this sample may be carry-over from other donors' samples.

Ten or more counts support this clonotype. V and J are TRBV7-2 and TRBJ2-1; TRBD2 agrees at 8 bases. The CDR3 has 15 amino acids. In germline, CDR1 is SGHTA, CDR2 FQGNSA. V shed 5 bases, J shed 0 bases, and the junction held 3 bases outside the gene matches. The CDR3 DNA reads TGTGCCAGCAGCCTGAGCGGGAGCTCCTACAATGAGCAGTTCTTC. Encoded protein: CASSLSGSSYNEQFF.

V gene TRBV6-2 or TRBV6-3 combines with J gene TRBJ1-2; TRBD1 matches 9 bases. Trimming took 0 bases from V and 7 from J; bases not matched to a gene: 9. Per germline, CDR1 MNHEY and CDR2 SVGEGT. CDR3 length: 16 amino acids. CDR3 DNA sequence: TGTGCCAGCAGTTACTCCCCAGGACAGGGGATTGGTGGCTACACCTTC. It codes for CASSYSPGQGIGGYTF.

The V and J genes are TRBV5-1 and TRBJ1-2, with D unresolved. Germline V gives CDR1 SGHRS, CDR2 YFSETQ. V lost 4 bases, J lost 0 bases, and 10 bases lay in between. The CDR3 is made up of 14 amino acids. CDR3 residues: CASSHGPPNYGYTF. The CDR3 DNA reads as TGCGCCAGCAGCCACGGGCCGCCTAACTATGGCTACACCTTC.

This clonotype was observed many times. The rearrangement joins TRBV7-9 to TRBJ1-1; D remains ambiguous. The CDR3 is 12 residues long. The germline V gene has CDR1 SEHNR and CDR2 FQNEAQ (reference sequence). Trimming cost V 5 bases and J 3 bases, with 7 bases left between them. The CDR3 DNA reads TGTGCCAGCAGCCCCCGGGACACTGAAGCTTTCTTT. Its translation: CASSPRDTEAFF.

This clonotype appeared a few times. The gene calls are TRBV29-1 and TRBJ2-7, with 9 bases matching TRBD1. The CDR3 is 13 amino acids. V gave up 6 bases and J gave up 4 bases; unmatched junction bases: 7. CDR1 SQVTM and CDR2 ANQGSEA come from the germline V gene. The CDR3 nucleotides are TGCAGCGTCGAACCGGGACAGGGTTACGAGCAGTACTTC. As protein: CSVEPGQGYEQYF.

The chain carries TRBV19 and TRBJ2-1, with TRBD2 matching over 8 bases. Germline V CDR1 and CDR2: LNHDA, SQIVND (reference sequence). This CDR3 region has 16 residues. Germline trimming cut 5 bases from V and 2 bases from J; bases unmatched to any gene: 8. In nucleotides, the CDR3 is TGTGCCAGTAGTTCCCTACTAGCGGTGACCTACAATGAGCAGTTCTTC. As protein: CASSSLLAVTYNEQFF.

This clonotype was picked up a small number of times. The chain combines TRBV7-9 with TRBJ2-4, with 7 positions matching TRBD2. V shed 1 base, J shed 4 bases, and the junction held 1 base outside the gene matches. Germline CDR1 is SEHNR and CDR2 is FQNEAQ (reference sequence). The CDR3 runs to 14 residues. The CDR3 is CASSLVRGKNIQYF. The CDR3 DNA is TGTGCCAGCAGCTTAGTGCGGGGGAAAAACATTCAGTACTTC. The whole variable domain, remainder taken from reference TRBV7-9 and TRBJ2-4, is DTGVSQNPRHKITKRGQNVTFRCDPISEHNRLYWYRQTLGQGPEFLTYFQNEAQLEKSRLLSDRFSAERPKGSFSTLEIQRTEQGDSAMYLCASSLVRGKNIQYFGAGTRLSVL.

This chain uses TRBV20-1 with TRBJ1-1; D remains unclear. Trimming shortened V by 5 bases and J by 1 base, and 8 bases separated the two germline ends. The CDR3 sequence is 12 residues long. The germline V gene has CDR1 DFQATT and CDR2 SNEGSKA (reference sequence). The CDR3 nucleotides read TGCAGTGCTGTTTACTCGAACACTGAAGCTTTCTTT. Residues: CSAVYSNTEAFF.

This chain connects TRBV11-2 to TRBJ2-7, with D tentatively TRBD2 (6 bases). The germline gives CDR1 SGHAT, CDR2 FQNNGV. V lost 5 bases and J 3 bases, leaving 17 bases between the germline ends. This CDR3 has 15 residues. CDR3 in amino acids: CASSVGLLPHYEQYF. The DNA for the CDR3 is TGTGCCAGCAGCGTAGGACTACTCCCTCACTACGAGCAGTACTTC.

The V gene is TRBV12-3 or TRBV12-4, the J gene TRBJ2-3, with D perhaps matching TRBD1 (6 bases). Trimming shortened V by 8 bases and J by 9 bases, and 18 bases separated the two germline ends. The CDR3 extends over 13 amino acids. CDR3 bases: TGTGCCAGCGTGGGTTTGGGGGCTGCCACGCAGTATTTT. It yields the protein CASVGLGAATQYF.

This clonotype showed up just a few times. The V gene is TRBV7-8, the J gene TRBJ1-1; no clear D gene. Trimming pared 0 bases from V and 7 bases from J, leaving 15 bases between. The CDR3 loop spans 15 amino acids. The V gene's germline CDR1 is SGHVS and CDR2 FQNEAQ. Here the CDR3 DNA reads TGTGCCAGCAGCTTAGCCGAGACCCTCAGAGGTGAAGCTTTCTTT. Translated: CASSLAETLRGEAFF. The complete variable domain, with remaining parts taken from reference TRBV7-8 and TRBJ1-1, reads GAGVSQSPRYKVAKRGQDVALRCDPISGHVSLFWYQQALGQGPEFLTYFQNEAQLDKSGLPSDRFFAERPEGSVSTLKIQRTQQEDSAVYLCASSLAETLRGEAFFGQGTRLTVV.

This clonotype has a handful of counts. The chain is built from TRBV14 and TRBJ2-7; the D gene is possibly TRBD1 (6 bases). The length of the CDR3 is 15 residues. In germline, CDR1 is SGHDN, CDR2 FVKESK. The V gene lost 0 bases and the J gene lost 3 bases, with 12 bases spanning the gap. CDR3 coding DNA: TGTGCCAGCAGCCAAGATCAGGGACACCTCTACGAGCAGTACTTC. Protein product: CASSQDQGHLYEQYF.

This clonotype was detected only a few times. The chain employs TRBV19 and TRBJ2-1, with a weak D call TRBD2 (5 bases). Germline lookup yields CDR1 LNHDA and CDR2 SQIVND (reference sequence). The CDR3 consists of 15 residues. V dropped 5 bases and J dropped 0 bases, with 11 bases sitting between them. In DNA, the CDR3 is TGTGCCAGTAGTTCTCGACTACACTCCTACAATGAGCAGTTCTTC. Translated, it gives CASSSRLHSYNEQFF.

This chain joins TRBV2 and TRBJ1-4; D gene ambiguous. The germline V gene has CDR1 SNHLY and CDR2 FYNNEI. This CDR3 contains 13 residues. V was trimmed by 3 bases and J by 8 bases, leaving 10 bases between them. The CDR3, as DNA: TGTGCCAGCAGTGAGGAAAGGGAGGAAAAACTGTTTTTT. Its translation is CASSEEREEKLFF.

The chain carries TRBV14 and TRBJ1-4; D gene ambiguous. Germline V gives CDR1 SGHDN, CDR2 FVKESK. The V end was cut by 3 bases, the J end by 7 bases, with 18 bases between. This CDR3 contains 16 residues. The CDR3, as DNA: TGTGCCAGCAGCCAGGGTCTCCCGAGACTATCTGAAAAACTGTTTTTT. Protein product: CASSQGLPRLSEKLFF.

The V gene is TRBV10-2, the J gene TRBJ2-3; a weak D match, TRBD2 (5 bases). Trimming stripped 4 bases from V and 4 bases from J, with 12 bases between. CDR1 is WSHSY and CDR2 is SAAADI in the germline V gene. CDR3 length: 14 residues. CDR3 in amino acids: CASSGGFGPDTQYF. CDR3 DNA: TGCGCCAGCAGTGGCGGGTTTGGGCCAGATACGCAGTATTTT.

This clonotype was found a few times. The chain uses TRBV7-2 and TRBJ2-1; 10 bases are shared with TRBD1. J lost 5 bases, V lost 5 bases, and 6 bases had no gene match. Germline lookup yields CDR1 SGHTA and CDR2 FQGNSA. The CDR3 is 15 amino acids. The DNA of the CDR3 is TGTGCCAGCAGCCAGGACAGGGGGTGGGACAATGAGCAGTTCTTC. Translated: CASSQDRGWDNEQFF. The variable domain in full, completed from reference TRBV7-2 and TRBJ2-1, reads GAGVSQSPSNKVTEKGKDVELRCDPISGHTALYWYRQSLGQGLEFLIYFQGNSAPDKSGLPSDRFSAERTGGSVSTLTIQRTQQEDSAVYLCASSQDRGWDNEQFFGPGTRLTVL.

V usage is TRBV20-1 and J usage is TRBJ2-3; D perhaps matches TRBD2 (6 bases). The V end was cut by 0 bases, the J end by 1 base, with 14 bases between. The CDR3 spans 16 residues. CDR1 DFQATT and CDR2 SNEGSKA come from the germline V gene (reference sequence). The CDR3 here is CSARETGSGGTDTQYF. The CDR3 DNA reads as TGCAGTGCTAGAGAGACGGGTAGCGGAGGCACAGATACGCAGTATTTT.

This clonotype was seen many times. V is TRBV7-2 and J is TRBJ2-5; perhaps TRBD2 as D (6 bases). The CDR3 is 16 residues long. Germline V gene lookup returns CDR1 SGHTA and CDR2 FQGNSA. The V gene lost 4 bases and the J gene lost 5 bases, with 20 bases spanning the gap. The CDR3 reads CASSSPSRRGRETQYF. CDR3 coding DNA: TGTGCCAGCAGCTCCCCTTCCCGGCGGGGACGGGAGACCCAGTACTTC.